Listed below are T cell receptor beta chains from one sample, sequenced in a study of blood T cell repertoires in COVID-19. The protocol was immunoSEQ multiplex PCR, while the TCRdb copy is restricted to in-frame clones and leaves out a portion. The sample lists some 210,000 clones, over 70% seen once, with under 3.5% in the top ten. Sequences were obtained from peripheral blood. The receptors were gathered from a man aged 50-59 years with active or convalescent COVID-19. Each CDR3 is given with its conserved first and last residue. D genes are given only for firm matches. Rows may omit the clone size; those that give it use once, few, many or a size class.

d_call	j_call	v_call	clone_size	cdr3_nt	cdr3_aa
TRBD2	TRBJ2-1	TRBV24-1	.	TGTGCCACCAGTGATAACGGACTAGCGGGAGACTACAATGAGCAGTTCTTC	CATSDNGLAGDYNEQFF
TRBD1	TRBJ1-1	TRBV5-6	.	TGTGCCAGCAGCTCTTCGAACAGGGGCGCTGAAGCTTTCTTT	CASSSSNRGAEAFF
TRBD1	TRBJ1-4	TRBV6-5	.	TGTGCCAGCAGCTGGGACAGGGCTGAAAAACTGTTTTTT	CASSWDRAEKLFF
.	TRBJ1-1	TRBV3-1/TRBV3-2	.	TGTGCCAGCAGCCAAGATATGGGGCAGGGGACCGCTGAAGCTTTCTTT	CASSQDMGQGTAEAFF
.	TRBJ2-3	TRBV6-4	.	TGTGCCAGCAGACCACCCTCTCTTCCTTGGCTCCGCCCCCCAGATACGCAGTATTTT	CASRPPSLPWLRPPDTQYF
.	TRBJ2-7	TRBV3-1/TRBV3-2	.	TGTGCCAGCAGCCAAGGGACAGTCTCCTACGAGCAGTACTTC	CASSQGTVSYEQYF
.	TRBJ1-1	TRBV5-6	.	TGTGCCAGCAGCTCCGGTCCGACAGTGATGAACACTGAAGCTTTCTTT	CASSSGPTVMNTEAFF
TRBD1	TRBJ2-7	TRBV5-4	medium-sized	TGTGCCAGCAGCGGAGGGGGGACAGGGTCCTACGAGCAGTACTTC	CASSGGGTGSYEQYF
TRBD1	TRBJ1-1	TRBV9	once	TGTGCCAGCAGCCTACAGGACAGGGGAGAAGCTTTCTTT	CASSLQDRGEAFF
.	TRBJ2-7	TRBV19	.	TGTGCCAGTAGTATAGATGGGCGAGCGGGCTTATCCTACGAGCAGTACTTC	CASSIDGRAGLSYEQYF
TRBD1	TRBJ1-2	TRBV7-6	.	TGTGCCAGCAGCTCAGGGGGCGGCGGCTATGGCTACACCTTC	CASSSGGGGYGYTF
.	TRBJ2-7	TRBV5-1	.	TGCGCCAGCAGCCTCGCCGGGGGGACATACGAGCAGTACTTC	CASSLAGGTYEQYF
TRBD1	TRBJ1-4	TRBV19	few	TGTGCCACCGCGGGACAGGGCAATGAAAAACTGTTTTTT	CATAGQGNEKLFF
TRBD1	TRBJ2-1	TRBV7-9	.	TGTGCCAGCAGCCGGGGACAGTCTCAGTTCTTC	CASSRGQSQFF
.	TRBJ1-1	TRBV5-1	many	TGCGCCAGCAGCCATGCACAGACGAACACTGAAGCTTTCTTT	CASSHAQTNTEAFF
.	TRBJ1-5	TRBV19	.	TGTGCCAGTAGCCTCTCAAGCGGTCAGCCCCAGCATTTT	CASSLSSGQPQHF
.	TRBJ1-2	TRBV5-1	.	TGCGCCAGCAGCTTGACCCAGATATCCCCGGGAGGCTACACCTTC	CASSLTQISPGGYTF
TRBD1	TRBJ1-4	TRBV28	.	TGTGCCAGCAGTTTGGTAGGCAGGGGGTTTGCCCTGAGGGAAAAACTGTTTTTT	CASSLVGRGFALREKLFF
.	TRBJ1-1	TRBV19	.	TGTGCCAGTTTCGGACACTTGAACACTGAAGCTTTCTTT	CASFGHLNTEAFF